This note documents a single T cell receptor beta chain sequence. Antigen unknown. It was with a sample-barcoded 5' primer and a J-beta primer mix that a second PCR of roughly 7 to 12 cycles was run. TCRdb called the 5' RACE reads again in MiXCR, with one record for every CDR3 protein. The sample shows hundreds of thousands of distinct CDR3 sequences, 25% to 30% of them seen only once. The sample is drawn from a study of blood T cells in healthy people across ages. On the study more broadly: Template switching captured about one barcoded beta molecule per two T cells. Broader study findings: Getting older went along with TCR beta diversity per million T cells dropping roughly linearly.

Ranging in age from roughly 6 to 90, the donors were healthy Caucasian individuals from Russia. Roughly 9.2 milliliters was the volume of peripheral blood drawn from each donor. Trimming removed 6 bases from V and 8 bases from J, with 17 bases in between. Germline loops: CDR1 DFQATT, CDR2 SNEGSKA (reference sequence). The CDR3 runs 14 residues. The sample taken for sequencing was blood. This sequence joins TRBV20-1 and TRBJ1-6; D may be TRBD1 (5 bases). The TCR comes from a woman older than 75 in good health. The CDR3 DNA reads TGCAGTGCGTGGAGGGGAAGGAAGGATTCACCCCTCCACTTT. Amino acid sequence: CSAWRGRKDSPLHF.